This T cell receptor (beta chain) was identified in a study of blood T cells in healthy people across ages. It was with a sample-barcoded 5' primer and a J-beta primer mix that a second PCR of about 6 to 11 cycles was run. TCRdb re-called the 5' RACE reads through MiXCR, storing one row per CDR3 protein. The sample has over a million distinct CDR3 sequences; around 43% are singletons. Overall study results and limits: Estimated diversity, derived from one million T cells, was regarded as an underestimate. A roughly linear fall in TCR beta diversity per million T cells was seen with increasing age.

Each donor's blood draw was roughly 10 milliliters of peripheral blood. Total RNA was extracted at no less than 5.5 micrograms per sample. This clonotype has a single count. As yet, its antigen is unknown. The sequenced sample was blood. The clonotype was recovered from an older woman in good health.

The CDR3 reads CSARVSEGGTYEQYF. CDR3 in DNA: TGCAGTGCTAGAGTTTCTGAGGGAGGGACCTACGAGCAGTACTTC. The chain links TRBV20-1 to TRBJ2-4, with 7 positions matching TRBD2. The J call may be faulty, since TRBJ2-7 better matches the DNA end. The germline V gene has CDR1 DFQATT and CDR2 SNEGSKA (reference sequence). This CDR3 comprises 15 residues.